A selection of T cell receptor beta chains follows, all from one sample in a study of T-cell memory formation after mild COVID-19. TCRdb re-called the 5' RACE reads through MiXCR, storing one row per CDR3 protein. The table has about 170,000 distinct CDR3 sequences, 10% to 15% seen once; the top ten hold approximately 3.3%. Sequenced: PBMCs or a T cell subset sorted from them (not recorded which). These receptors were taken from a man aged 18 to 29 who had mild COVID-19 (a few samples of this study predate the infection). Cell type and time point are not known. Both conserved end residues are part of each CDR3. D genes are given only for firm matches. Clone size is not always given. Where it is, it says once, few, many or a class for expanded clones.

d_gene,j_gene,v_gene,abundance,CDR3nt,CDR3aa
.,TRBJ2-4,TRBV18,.,TGTGCCAGCTCCGAACAAGAAGCCAAAAACATTCAGTACTTC,CASSEQEAKNIQYF
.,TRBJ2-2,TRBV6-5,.,TGTGCCAGCAGTTACACCGGGTTGGGTGGGGAGCTGTTTTTT,CASSYTGLGGELFF
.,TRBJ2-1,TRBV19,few,TGTGCCAGTAGAATGGGAGACAATGAGCAGTTCTTC,CASRMGDNEQFF
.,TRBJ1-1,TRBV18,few,TGTGCCAGCTCACCACCTATCCAGGGACGTACTGAAGCTTTCTTT,CASSPPIQGRTEAFF
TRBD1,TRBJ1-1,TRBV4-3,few,TGCGCCAGCAGCCGGGCCACAGGGGCCGCTCTGAACACTGAAGCTTTCTTT,CASSRATGAALNTEAFF
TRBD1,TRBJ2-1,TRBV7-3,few,TGTGCCAGCAGCTTAGATAGGGGGCACCACAATGAGCAGTTCTTC,CASSLDRGHHNEQFF
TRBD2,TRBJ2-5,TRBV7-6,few,TGTGCCAGCAGCACGCTAGCGGGGGGGCATGAGACCCAGTACTTC,CASSTLAGGHETQYF
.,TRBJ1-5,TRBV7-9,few,TGTGCCAGCAGCTCACACAACGGGGATCACCAGCATTTT,CASSSHNGDHQHF
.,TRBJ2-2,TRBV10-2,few,TGCGCCAGCAAGATAACGCAGGGTACCGGGGAGCTGTTTTTT,CASKITQGTGELFF
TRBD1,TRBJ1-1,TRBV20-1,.,TGCAGTGCTACGAGGACAGGGGGGGTCCTTGGAGCTTTCTTT,CSATRTGGVLGAFF
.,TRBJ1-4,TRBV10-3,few,TGTGCCATCAGTCAAGCTGGGGGCCAGGGGGAAAAACTGTTTTTT,CAISQAGGQGEKLFF
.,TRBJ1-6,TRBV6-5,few,TGTGCCAGCAGTTTGTCACCAGCGAAGGCAATTTCACCCCTCCACTTT,CASSLSPAKAISPLHF
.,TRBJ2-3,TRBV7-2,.,TGTGCCAGCAGCTTTAGCAGGCCCCTCACAGATACGCAGTATTTT,CASSFSRPLTDTQYF